The subject of this entry is one TCR beta chain. Study processing details: Researchers report that nucleated cell counts were estimated from reference gene primer amplification. Libraries were prepared by immunoSEQ multiplex PCR; TCRdb keeps only in-frame clonotypes and omits some of them. V and J calls and clone size are as listed in that table; D and trimming were resolved from the DNA. The sample holds about 290,000 clones, approximately 80% seen once. This entry comes from a study of blood T cell repertoires in COVID-19. Study at large: Samples of COVID-19 (acute and convalescent) were obtained from the United States, Italy and Spain. PBMCs, B-cell-depleted T cells, or T cells provided the cDNA or gDNA that made up the material.

The CDR3 consists of 16 residues. Germline values: CDR1 LNHDA, CDR2 SQIVND (reference sequence). Trimming at V came to 5 bases and at J to 10 bases, leaving 12 bases not matched to a gene. The receptor comes from a woman between 45 and 65 years old with active or convalescent COVID-19. Sequenced: peripheral blood. V is TRBV19 and J is TRBJ1-6, with 9 bases lining up with TRBD1. The CDR3 DNA follows: TGTGCCAGTAGTTCAAATCCCGGGACAGGGCAATCACCCCTCCACTTT. This translates into CASSSNPGTGQSPLHF.